The 20 T cell receptor beta chains below all came from one sample that was sequenced in a study of graft-versus-host responses after intestinal transplantation. Their antigens are not known. The table came from immunoSEQ multiplex PCR; TCRdb's copy has only in-frame clones and leaves some out. The sample comprises about 96,000 clones, roughly 90% of which are singletons, and approximately 0.3% rests with the top ten. The sample was unstimulated CD4+ T cells sorted from spleen or lymph node cells, taken before intestinal transplant. The receptors derive from a human donor who received an intestinal transplant.

As DNA, the CDR3 is TGTGCCAGCAGTCGATACAAGGACTCCTCCTACGAGCAGTACTTC. It yields the protein CASSRYKDSSYEQYF. This rearrangement joins TRBV6-1 to TRBJ2-7, with D maybe TRBD2 (5 bases). CDR3 length equals 15 residues. CDR1 and CDR2 from the germline V gene are MNHNS and SASEGT. Between the trimmed V and J ends, which lost 5 bases and 0 bases, there was a span of 14 bases.

The chain combines TRBV6-1 with TRBJ2-1; TRBD2 matches at 14 bases. In germline, CDR1 is MNHNS, CDR2 SASEGT. CDR3 length: 20 amino acids. Trimming cost V 4 bases and J 8 bases; bases outside gene matches: 19. The chain's CDR3 is CASSAHLPGLAGAGHHEQFF. The CDR3, as DNA: TGTGCCAGCAGTGCACATCTTCCGGGACTAGCGGGAGCAGGCCATCATGAGCAGTTCTTC.

The chain employs TRBV10-2 and TRBJ1-2; D may be TRBD1 (5 bases). The CDR3 contains 13 residues. CDR1 and CDR2 from the germline V gene are WSHSY and SAAADI. V lost 6 bases, J lost 3 bases, and 11 bases lay in between. CDR3 DNA sequence: TGCGCCAGCAGCCGGGGACTTGACTATGGCTACACCTTC. Protein: CASSRGLDYGYTF.

The V call is TRBV2, the J call TRBJ2-4, with 8 bases fitting TRBD2. Germline V gene sequence: CDR1 SNHLY, CDR2 FYNNEI. V lost 4 bases, J lost 0 bases, and 5 bases stayed unmatched. The CDR3 is made up of 16 amino acids. This CDR3 reads CASSVLREAAKNIQYF. The CDR3 DNA reads as TGTGCCAGCAGTGTTTTGCGGGAGGCAGCCAAAAACATTCAGTACTTC. The full variable domain, completed using reference TRBV2 and TRBJ2-4, is EPEVTQTPSHQVTQMGQEVILRCVPISNHLYFYWYRQILGQKVEFLVSFYNNEISEKSEIFDDQFSVERPDGSNFTLKIRSTKLEDSAMYFCASSVLREAAKNIQYFGAGTRLSVL.

The CDR3 nucleotides read TGTGCCAGCAGCTTAGACCGGCCAACCAACCCCTACGAGCAGTACTTC. Its protein product is CASSLDRPTNPYEQYF. The V gene is TRBV7-9, the J gene TRBJ2-7, with unresolved D. The V end was cut by 1 base, the J end by 2 bases, with 15 bases between. Germline CDR1 is SEHNR and CDR2 is FQNEAQ (reference sequence). The CDR3 runs 16 residues.

The rearrangement uses TRBV5-1 and TRBJ2-3; D not certain. The V gene lost 0 bases and the J gene lost 0 bases, with 17 bases spanning the gap. Germline CDR1 reads SGHRS; CDR2 reads YFSETQ. The CDR3 sequence is 18 residues long. CDR3 protein: CASSLASTVRPSTDTQYF. DNA of the CDR3: TGCGCCAGCAGCTTGGCGAGCACAGTGAGGCCTAGCACAGATACGCAGTATTTT.

A single count supports this clone. The V call is TRBV19, the J call TRBJ2-7; D remains ambiguous. Germline V gene sequence: CDR1 LNHDA, CDR2 SQIVND (reference sequence). The length of the CDR3 is 13 residues. V lost 3 bases to trimming and J lost 1 base, with 7 bases between them. The chain's CDR3 is CASSMDRSYEQYF. CDR3 coding DNA: TGTGCCAGTAGTATGGACCGGTCCTACGAGCAGTACTTC.

The chain is built from TRBV5-6 and TRBJ1-5, with D perhaps TRBD1 (5 bases). The germline CDR1 and CDR2 sequences are SGHDT and YYEEEE. The CDR3 sequence is 16 residues long. The V and J ends lost 0 bases and 2 bases respectively, with 12 bases between them. CDR3 protein: CASSLVGAPGNQPQHF. CDR3 DNA: TGTGCCAGCAGCTTGGTCGGGGCCCCGGGCAATCAGCCCCAGCATTTT.

This chain uses TRBV5-1 with TRBJ1-5; D is possibly TRBD1 (6 bases). Germline V gene data show CDR1 as SGHRS and CDR2 as YFSETQ. Trimming took 0 bases from V and 9 from J, leaving 10 bases between them. The CDR3 has 13 amino acids. For the CDR3, the DNA is TGCGCCAGCAGCTTGGTCTCAGGGGCGCCCCAGCATTTT. This encodes CASSLVSGAPQHF.

The J gene is TRBJ2-7, the V gene TRBV27; 15 positions match TRBD2. The CDR3 has 20 amino acids. Germline V gene data show CDR1 as MNHEY and CDR2 as SMNVEV (reference sequence). The ends lost 2 bases at V and 6 bases at J; junction bases unmatched: 17. The CDR3 loop is CASSLTPGLAGGPWGGEQYF. The CDR3 bases are TGTGCCAGCAGTTTAACCCCCGGACTAGCGGGAGGGCCTTGGGGGGGCGAGCAGTACTTC.

This sequence joins TRBV30 and TRBJ1-4; 11 bases are a match to TRBD1. CDR1 is GTSNPN and CDR2 is SVGIG in the germline V gene (reference sequence). The CDR3 is 17 residues long. V lost 0 bases to trimming and J lost 2 bases; unmatched junction nucleotides: 5. DNA of the CDR3: TGTGCCTGGAGTGTACGGGACAGGGGGATGACTAATGAAAAACTGTTTTTT. Its translation: CAWSVRDRGMTNEKLFF. Full variable domain (remainder filled in from reference TRBV30 and TRBJ1-4): SQTIHQWPATLVQPVGSPLSLECTVEGTSNPNLYWYRQAAGRGLQLLFYSVGIGQISSEVPQNLSASRPQDRQFILSSKKLLLSDSGFYLCAWSVRDRGMTNEKLFFGSGTQLSVL.

As for this clone: This same CDR3 is encoded by further DNA sequences in the sample. The chain couples TRBV9 to TRBJ2-5; TRBD2 might be the D (6 bases). The V gene's germline CDR1 is SGDLS and CDR2 YYNGEE. The V end was cut by 0 bases, the J end by 1 base, with 13 bases between. This CDR3 spans 16 amino acids. CDR3 sequence: CASSVGWRGFQETQYF. For the CDR3, the DNA is TGTGCCAGCAGCGTAGGCTGGCGGGGTTTCCAAGAGACCCAGTACTTC.

V usage is TRBV5-8 and J usage is TRBJ1-2; 12 positions agree with TRBD1. The CDR3 runs to 14 residues. CDR1 is SGHTS, CDR2 YDEGEE, per germline. V shed 4 bases and J 6 bases; nucleotides not matched to a gene: 4. CDR3 nucleotide sequence: TGTGCCAGCAGCACGGGACAGGGGGCGAATGGCTACACCTTC. This gives the protein CASSTGQGANGYTF.

This chain uses TRBV18 with TRBJ2-2; no clear D gene. V was cut by 2 bases and J by 2 bases, with 12 bases left in between. CDR1 KGHSH and CDR2 LQKENI come from the germline V gene. The CDR3 contains 16 residues. CDR3 sequence reads: CASSPWDSPNTGELFF. The CDR3 DNA is TGTGCCAGCTCACCATGGGATTCACCTAACACCGGGGAGCTGTTTTTT.

The chain carries TRBV19 and TRBJ2-1, with 10 bases that match TRBD1. Germline V gives CDR1 LNHDA, CDR2 SQIVND (reference sequence). This CDR3 has 17 residues. V lost 5 bases to trimming and J lost 5 bases; unmatched junction nucleotides: 12. The CDR3 sequence is CASSVGQGQGYNNEQFF. The CDR3, as DNA: TGTGCCAGTAGTGTAGGTCAGGGACAGGGGTATAACAATGAGCAGTTCTTC.

The chain combines TRBV19 with TRBJ1-2; no firm D call. The germline gives CDR1 LNHDA, CDR2 SQIVND (reference sequence). The CDR3 loop spans 13 amino acids. The ends were cut back, 5 bases at V and 4 bases at J, with 11 bases in the middle. CDR3 in DNA: TGTGCCAGTAGTTTATCGGGTCCCTATGGCTACACCTTC. The encoded protein is CASSLSGPYGYTF.

The chain has TRBV6-1 and TRBJ2-4, with D possibly TRBD2 on 7 matching bases. V lost 0 bases and J 6 bases, leaving 9 bases between the germline ends. The CDR3 has 14 amino acids. Germline CDR1 reads MNHNS; CDR2 reads SASEGT. CDR3 protein: CASSEAGGGNIQYF. The CDR3 DNA follows: TGTGCCAGCAGTGAAGCGGGAGGGGGAAACATTCAGTACTTC.

This chain uses TRBV9 with TRBJ2-7, with D maybe TRBD2 (6 bases). The V gene lost 2 bases and the J gene lost 6 bases, with 15 bases spanning the gap. Germline assignment: CDR1 SGDLS and CDR2 YYNGEE. The CDR3 is 14 amino acids. DNA for the CDR3: TGTGCCAGCAGCGTCCGGGACTCGGTGAGCGAGCAGTACTTC. The encoded protein is CASSVRDSVSEQYF.

The chain is built from TRBV18 and TRBJ2-7; possible D gene TRBD2, 6 bases. Between the trimmed V and J ends, which lost 2 bases and 6 bases, there was a span of 11 bases. Germline V CDR1 and CDR2: KGHSH, LQKENI. The CDR3 is 13 residues long. In nucleotides, the CDR3 is TGTGCCAGCTCACCAGGGGCGGGGAGCGAGCAGTACTTC. It translates to CASSPGAGSEQYF.

The rearrangement joins TRBV6-1 to TRBJ2-5; 14 positions match TRBD2. The CDR3 length is 16 residues. Germline trimming cut 4 bases from V and 7 bases from J; bases unmatched to any gene: 8. Germline CDR1 and CDR2: MNHNS and SASEGT. The CDR3 region has the DNA TGTGCCAGCAGTGTTGGACTAGCGGGAGGAGGAGGGACCCAGTACTTC. It translates to CASSVGLAGGGGTQYF.